Listed here are 21 T cell receptor beta chains from one sample, sequenced in a study of OX40 agonist ivuxolimab in advanced cancers. Assay used: immunoSEQ multiplex PCR; TCRdb lists only in-frame clones, some missing. The sample holds more than 55,000 clones; over 65% are singletons and the top ten take 5.5% to 7%. The sample here was CD4+ or CD8+ T cells sorted from blood, taken in a trial of the OX40 agonist ivuxolimab. Receptors originate from an adult with an advanced solid tumor such as melanoma, head and neck, liver or kidney cancer.

This chain links TRBV9 with TRBJ1-1; D may be TRBD1 (6 bases). Trimming removed 4 bases from V and 8 bases from J, with 21 bases in between. The CDR3 is 15 amino acids. Germline V lookup: CDR1 SGDLS, CDR2 YYNGEE. The CDR3 region is CASSPSLDSFFEAFF. The DNA of the CDR3 is TGTGCCAGCAGCCCATCGTTGGACAGCTTTTTCGAAGCTTTCTTT.

The V and J genes are TRBV18 and TRBJ1-2, with 7 bases identical to TRBD1. CDR3 length equals 15 residues. J lost 4 bases, V lost 8 bases, and 13 bases had no gene match. Germline V gives CDR1 KGHSH, CDR2 LQKENI. CDR3 protein: CASERATGAGYGYTF. CDR3 in DNA: TGTGCCAGCGAACGTGCTACAGGGGCCGGCTATGGCTACACCTTC.

The chain recombines TRBV18 with TRBJ1-6, with D possibly being TRBD1 (5 bases). Per the germline V gene, CDR1 is KGHSH and CDR2 is LQKENI. The CDR3 runs to 14 residues. Trimming stripped 3 bases from V and 7 bases from J, with 10 bases between. CDR3 region: CASSPDGGNSPLHF. The CDR3 DNA reads TGTGCCAGCTCACCGGATGGGGGGAATTCACCCCTCCACTTT.

This chain joins TRBV2 and TRBJ1-5; D is uncertain. CDR3 length: 12 residues. Trimming removed 8 bases from V and 2 bases from J, with 7 bases in between. Germline V gene sequence: CDR1 SNHLY, CDR2 FYNNEI. The CDR3 bases are TGTGCCAGCTGTGGGGGCAATCAGCCCCAGCATTTT. It specifies CASCGGNQPQHF.

The sample holds one count of this clone. This CDR3 is also generated by other DNA sequences in the sample. This chain links TRBV5-1 with TRBJ2-3; possibly TRBD2 for D (5 bases). V shed 1 base and J shed 3 bases, with 6 bases lying between them. The CDR3 length is 13 residues. The germline CDR1 and CDR2 sequences are SGHRS and YFSETQ. CDR3 DNA: TGCGCCAGCAGCTTGCCGGGAACAGATACGCAGTATTTT. Encoded protein: CASSLPGTDTQYF.

The chain combines TRBV21-1 with TRBJ2-1; TRBD2, as called in the table, went unchecked against the DNA. TRBV21-1 is a known pseudogene. The CDR3 sequence is 15 residues long. CDR3 residues: CASSKGHQRGDEQFF. The DNA for the CDR3 is TGTGCCAGCAGCAAAGGGCACCAGCGGGGTGATGAGCAGTTCTTC.

The chain links TRBV5-6 to TRBJ1-1; 7 nucleotides line up with TRBD1. The CDR3 has 14 residues. V lost 4 bases to trimming and J lost 5 bases; unmatched junction nucleotides: 8. Germline V gives CDR1 SGHDT, CDR2 YYEEEE. As DNA, the CDR3 is TGTGCCAGCAGCCACGACAGGGTAAATACTGAAGCTTTCTTT. Translating it yields CASSHDRVNTEAFF. The full variable domain, in which reference TRBV5-6 and TRBJ1-1 provide the parts outside the CDR3, is DAGVTQSPTHLIKTRGQQVTLRCSPKSGHDTVSWYQQALGQGPQFIFQYYEEEERQRGNFPDRFSGHQFPNYSSELNVNALLLGDSALYLCASSHDRVNTEAFFGQGTRLTVV.

The chain joins TRBV2 to TRBJ1-1, with D uncertain. The V and J ends lost 5 bases and 1 base respectively, with 8 bases between them. The CDR3 runs to 13 residues. The germline gives CDR1 SNHLY, CDR2 FYNNEI. CDR3 loop: CASSYTENTEAFF. For the CDR3, the DNA is TGTGCCAGCAGTTACACAGAGAACACTGAAGCTTTCTTT.

The gene calls are TRBV30 and TRBJ2-6; TRBD1 aligns across 7 bases. The CDR3 is 15 residues long. Germline V gene sequence: CDR1 GTSNPN, CDR2 SVGIG (reference sequence). J was trimmed by 2 bases and V by 2 bases; bases with no gene match: 3. The CDR3 DNA reads TGTGCCTGGAGTCCACAGGGGCCTGGGGCCAACGTCCTGACTTTC. Its translation is CAWSPQGPGANVLTF. Variable domain in full (rest from reference TRBV30 and TRBJ2-6): SQTIHQWPATLVQPVGSPLSLECTVEGTSNPNLYWYRQAAGRGLQLLFYSVGIGQISSEVPQNLSASRPQDRQFILSSKKLLLSDSGFYLCAWSPQGPGANVLTFGAGSRLTVL.

As DNA, the CDR3 is TGTGCCAGCAGCTTAGGGGGACCATCAGGTTCACCCGGAACCTACGAGCAGTACTTC. It translates to CASSLGGPSGSPGTYEQYF. The V call is TRBV7-8, the J call TRBJ2-7; D possibly uses TRBD1 or TRBD2 (5 bases each). Germline-derived CDR1 and CDR2 are SGHVS and FQNEAQ. This CDR3 has 19 residues. Trimming stripped 1 base from V and 2 bases from J, with 24 bases between.

The chain combines TRBV10-3 with TRBJ2-1, with unresolved D. With 4 bases removed from V and 7 bases from J, the gap between germline ends came to 14 bases. CDR1 is ENHRY, CDR2 SYGVKD, per germline. The CDR3 has 14 residues. CDR3: CAISVAPSSNEQFF. In nucleotides, the CDR3 is TGTGCCATCAGTGTCGCGCCCTCCTCGAATGAGCAGTTCTTC.

The V call is TRBV28, the J call TRBJ1-1, with D perhaps TRBD1 (5 bases). Germline values: CDR1 MDHEN, CDR2 SYDVKM. V lost 5 bases to trimming and J lost 0 bases, with 10 bases between them. This CDR3 has 14 residues. This CDR3 reads CASSATVMNTEAFF. CDR3 DNA: TGTGCCAGCAGTGCGACAGTCATGAACACTGAAGCTTTCTTT.

This clone was counted a few times. The chain carries TRBV6-5 and TRBJ2-7, with 9 bases lining up with TRBD2. V lost 5 bases and J lost 7; bases outside the gene matches: 6. In germline, CDR1 is MNHEY, CDR2 SVGAGI. CDR3 length: 13 amino acids. CDR3 DNA sequence: TGTGCCAGCAGTCCGGGACTAGCAGGGGAGCAGTACTTC. Translating it yields CASSPGLAGEQYF.

The chain joins TRBV6-1 to TRBJ1-5; D unresolved. The V gene lost 4 bases and the J gene lost 0 bases, with 16 bases spanning the gap. Germline CDR1 MNHNS, CDR2 SASEGT. The CDR3 contains 17 residues. The chain's CDR3 is CASSGTRGGGSNQPQHF. The CDR3 DNA reads as TGTGCCAGCAGTGGCACCCGGGGTGGAGGTAGCAATCAGCCCCAGCATTTT.

The CDR3 loop is CATSRYAARSGTDTQYF. The CDR3 nucleotides are TGTGCCACCAGCAGATACGCTGCACGCTCTGGCACAGATACGCAGTATTTT. The V and J genes are TRBV15 and TRBJ2-3, with D unclear. V shed 2 bases and J shed 1 base, with 16 bases lying between them. Germline CDR1 reads LNHNV; CDR2 reads YYDKDF (reference sequence). The CDR3 covers 17 residues.

This chain uses TRBV14 with TRBJ1-2; D call uncertain. Deletions cut 4 bases from V and 7 bases from J, with 10 bases between. The CDR3 contains 12 residues. CDR1 and CDR2 (germline): SGHDN, FVKESK. The CDR3 DNA follows: TGTGCCAGCAGCCGAGGATGGGTTGGCTACACCTTC. Its translation is CASSRGWVGYTF.

This sequence joins TRBV15 and TRBJ2-7; the D is unclear. V dropped 1 base and J dropped 3 bases, with 10 bases sitting between them. Germline V gene lookup returns CDR1 LNHNV and CDR2 YYDKDF (reference sequence). The CDR3 is 14 amino acids. CDR3 nucleotide sequence: TGTGCCACCAGCAGAGTAAGCGCCAACTACGAGCAGTACTTC. Residues: CATSRVSANYEQYF.

This chain joins TRBV7-2 and TRBJ2-7, with D possibly being TRBD2 (6 bases). This CDR3 spans 18 amino acids. CDR1 and CDR2 (germline): SGHTA, FQGNSA. V lost 5 bases, J lost 0 bases, and 23 bases lay in between. CDR3 sequence reads: CASSPRGSGVPRSYEQYF. CDR3 nucleotides: TGTGCCAGCAGCCCACGTGGTAGCGGAGTCCCCCGCTCCTACGAGCAGTACTTC.

J is TRBJ1-5 and V is TRBV29-1, with TRBD1 matching 7 bases. Losses at the gene ends were 6 bases for V and 6 bases for J; bases not matched to a gene: 8. Germline loops: CDR1 SQVTM, CDR2 ANQGSEA. The CDR3 spans 13 residues. This chain's CDR3 is CSVTDRVGQPQHF. CDR3 nucleotide sequence: TGCAGCGTGACCGACAGGGTAGGTCAGCCCCAGCATTTT.

The chain couples TRBV25-1 to TRBJ2-7, with D possibly called TRBD1 or TRBD2 (7 bases each). This CDR3 region has 14 residues. V was clipped by 9 bases and J by 2 bases, with 17 bases between them. CDR1 and CDR2 (germline): MGHDK, SYGVNS. CDR3 protein: CASGEGAAPYEQYF. DNA for the CDR3: TGTGCCAGTGGGGAGGGGGCGGCCCCCTACGAGCAGTACTTC.

The CDR3 DNA is TGTGCCAGCAGCCCCCGAGCAGGGGACTACGAGCAGTACTTC. Amino acid sequence: CASSPRAGDYEQYF. This sequence joins TRBV7-6 and TRBJ2-7; D possibly corresponds to TRBD1 (6 bases). The CDR3 is 14 amino acids. The germline gives CDR1 SGHVS, CDR2 FNYEAQ. Trimming pared 5 bases from V and 3 bases from J, leaving 14 bases between.